This T cell receptor (beta chain) was identified during a study of T cells in Graves' hyperthyroidism and ophthalmopathy. Study-level information: Once the initial diagnosis was made, peripheral blood was obtained before any treatment. The study's findings and limits: The model made its ophthalmopathy prediction, and onset followed a median approximately 6 months later.

Exclusions: uncontrolled infection, other autoimmune disease, pregnancy, lactation. PBMCs were collected from an approximately 9.4 ml volume of fresh peripheral blood. It was RNA transcripts that yielded the amplified TCR beta CDR3 regions. First-round RT-PCR of the TCR CDR3 relied on the HTBI primer set. TCRdb independently ran MiXCR on the multiplex PCR reads; one entry per CDR3 protein. The sample has 550,000 to 850,000 distinct CDR3 sequences, approximately 18% seen once. This clonotype was counted many times. Its antigen is not known. Sample: blood. The receptor's source is a woman aged 45-60 years with Graves' hyperthyroidism that later progressed to Graves' ophthalmopathy.

The CDR3 nucleotides are TGTGCCAGCAGCCAAGCTTCACTCAACGGGGAGCTGTTTTTT. As protein: CASSQASLNGELFF. The chain has TRBV3-1 and TRBJ2-2; D is unresolved. V lost 1 base, J lost 7 bases, and 10 bases lay in between. In germline, CDR1 is LGHDT, CDR2 YNNKEL (reference sequence). The CDR3 covers 14 residues.